A selection of T cell receptor beta chains follows, all from one sample in a study of T cells in Graves' hyperthyroidism and ophthalmopathy. TCRdb re-called the multiplex PCR reads through MiXCR, storing one row per CDR3 protein. In the table there are some 740,000 distinct CDR3 sequences, around 15% of which are singletons. The sample taken for sequencing was blood. The receptors derive from a woman aged 18 to 35 with Graves' hyperthyroidism. CDR3s include the opening cysteine and the closing phenylalanine or tryptophan. The D gene is left open where the match is weak. The listing skips clone size in some rows; elsewhere it reads once, few, many or a size class.

J gene | clone size | D gene | V gene | CDR3 DNA | CDR3 protein
TRBJ1-1 | many | NA | TRBV6-2/TRBV6-3 | TGTGCCAGCAGGGAGGCCACTGAAGCTTTCTTT | CASREATEAFF
TRBJ2-7 | many | NA | TRBV30 | TGTGCCTGGAGTTTGAGGGGGGGTATCTCCTACGAGCAGTACTTC | CAWSLRGGISYEQYF
TRBJ2-7 | few | NA | TRBV7-9 | TGTGCCAGCAGCTTGGTGGCATTCGAGCAGTACTTC | CASSLVAFEQYF
TRBJ2-1 | NA | TRBD1 | TRBV7-3 | TGTGCCAGCAGTCGTAAAGTCCGGGACAGAACCTACAATGAGCAGTTCTTC | CASSRKVRDRTYNEQFF
TRBJ2-7 | many | TRBD1 | TRBV6-1 | TGTGCCAGCAGTGAAAGAGGACAGGGGGCGCGAGAGCAGTACTTC | CASSERGQGAREQYF
TRBJ1-5 | NA | NA | TRBV24-1 | TGTGCCACCAGTGATTACGGCAGGGCTCTGAATTTT | CATSDYGRALNF
TRBJ2-1 | many | TRBD2 | TRBV11-2 | TGTGCCAGCAGCTCTGGACTAGCGGGGACCAATGAGCAGTTCTTC | CASSSGLAGTNEQFF
TRBJ2-5 | NA | TRBD2 | TRBV19 | TGTGCCAGTAGTCTCGGACTAGCGGGAGAGAGAGAGACCCAGTACTTC | CASSLGLAGERETQYF
TRBJ2-1 | many | TRBD2 | TRBV2 | TGTGCCAGCAACGAGGGAAGCGGGGCTAGGGACAATGAGCAGTTCTTC | CASNEGSGARDNEQFF
TRBJ2-7 | few | NA | TRBV19 | TGTGCCAGTAGTGAAACTACCTGGTACGAGCAGTACTTC | CASSETTWYEQYF
TRBJ2-3 | many | TRBD1 | TRBV4-1 | TGCGCCAGCAGGCCTACCGGGACAGGGGTGACAGATACGCAGTATTTT | CASRPTGTGVTDTQYF
TRBJ2-5 | many | TRBD1 | TRBV7-2 | TGTGCCAGCAGCATCGACAGGGTTCAAGAGACCCAGTACTTC | CASSIDRVQETQYF
TRBJ2-1 | few | TRBD2 | TRBV19 | TGTGCCAGTAGTATAGAAGGTAAAACTAGCGGGAGGAAGACTGAGCAGTTCTTC | CASSIEGKTSGRKTEQFF
TRBJ1-2 | NA | NA | TRBV6-1 | TGTGCCAGCAGCCCTGGACGGGGCGACGCTCGGGGGATTAACTATGGCTACACCTTC | CASSPGRGDARGINYGYTF
TRBJ2-2 | NA | NA | TRBV3-1 | TGTGCCAGCAGCCACAGACAGGGAGGCACCGGGGAGCTGTTTTTT | CASSHRQGGTGELFF
TRBJ2-3 | many | NA | TRBV5-6 | TGTGCCAGCAGCCCAATGAGCCTAGGTCGGCTCACAGATACGCAGTATTTT | CASSPMSLGRLTDTQYF
TRBJ2-7 | many | NA | TRBV27 | TGTGCCAGCAGCTTGACAGTTTCCTACGAGCAGTACTTC | CASSLTVSYEQYF
TRBJ1-5 | many | NA | TRBV12-3/TRBV12-4 | TGTGCCAGCAGTTGGGGGAATGGACAGCCCCAGCATTTT | CASSWGNGQPQHF
TRBJ1-2 | few | NA | TRBV7-9 | TGTGCCAGCAGCTTAGGCCGACTTGGAAACTATGGCTACACCTTC | CASSLGRLGNYGYTF
TRBJ2-5 | NA | TRBD2 | TRBV20-1 | TGCAGTGCTAGTGTAGGACTAGCGGGAGGGCGCGGCCAAGAGACCCAGTACTTC | CSASVGLAGGRGQETQYF
TRBJ2-7 | NA | TRBD1 | TRBV12-3/TRBV12-4 | TGTGCCAGCAGTCCGCACAGGGGTATGTACGGGCAGTACTTC | CASSPHRGMYGQYF
TRBJ2-6 | few | TRBD1 | TRBV12-3/TRBV12-4 | TGTGCCAGCAGTTTTGGACAGGGGGCTGCTGGGGCCAACGTCCTGACTTTC | CASSFGQGAAGANVLTF
TRBJ2-7 | many | NA | TRBV2 | TGTGCCAGCACCGGACAGTTTCTTTACTCCTACGAGCAGTACTTC | CASTGQFLYSYEQYF
TRBJ1-2 | many | NA | TRBV5-1 | TGCGCCAGCAGCTCCACAGCTACACGACCGGTGGACTACACCTTC | CASSSTATRPVDYTF
TRBJ2-1 | many | TRBD2 | TRBV3-1 | TGTGCCAGCAGCCCCGGGACTAGCGGGAGCGATGAGCAGTTCTTC | CASSPGTSGSDEQFF
TRBJ2-3 | many | NA | TRBV30 | TGTGCCTGGAGTTACAGACAGAAGGCTAGCACAGATACGCAGTATTTT | CAWSYRQKASTDTQYF